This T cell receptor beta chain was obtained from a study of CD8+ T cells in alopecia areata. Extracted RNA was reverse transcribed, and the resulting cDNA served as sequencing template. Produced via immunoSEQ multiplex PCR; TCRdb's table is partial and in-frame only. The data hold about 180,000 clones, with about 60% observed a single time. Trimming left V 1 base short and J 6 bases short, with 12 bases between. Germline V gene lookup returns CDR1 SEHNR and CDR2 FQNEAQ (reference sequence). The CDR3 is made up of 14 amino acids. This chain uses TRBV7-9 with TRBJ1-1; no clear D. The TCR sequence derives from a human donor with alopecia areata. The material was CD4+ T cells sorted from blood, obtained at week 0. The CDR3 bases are TGTGCCAGCAGCTTAGAGACGGGTAGGGCTGAAGCTTTCTTT. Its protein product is CASSLETGRAEAFF.